This TCR beta chain emerged from a study of T cell responses to AZD1222 COVID-19 vaccine. Only in-frame clones appear in the TCRdb table, and some are missing; sequencing was by immunoSEQ multiplex PCR. The sample contains over 110,000 clones, 92% of which appear only once. The source is an adult in good health. The sample in question was peripheral blood, obtained on day 0 of AZD1222 vaccination.

CDR3 in amino acids: CASSQEVNRNSPLHF. DNA for the CDR3: TGTGCCAGCAGCCAAGAGGTGAACAGAAATTCACCCCTCCACTTT. The chain links TRBV4-2 to TRBJ1-6; the D is unclear. The CDR3 contains 15 residues. Looked up from germline, CDR1 is LGHNA and CDR2 is YNFKEQ. Trimming took off 0 bases at V and 7 bases at J, with 10 bases between the two ends.